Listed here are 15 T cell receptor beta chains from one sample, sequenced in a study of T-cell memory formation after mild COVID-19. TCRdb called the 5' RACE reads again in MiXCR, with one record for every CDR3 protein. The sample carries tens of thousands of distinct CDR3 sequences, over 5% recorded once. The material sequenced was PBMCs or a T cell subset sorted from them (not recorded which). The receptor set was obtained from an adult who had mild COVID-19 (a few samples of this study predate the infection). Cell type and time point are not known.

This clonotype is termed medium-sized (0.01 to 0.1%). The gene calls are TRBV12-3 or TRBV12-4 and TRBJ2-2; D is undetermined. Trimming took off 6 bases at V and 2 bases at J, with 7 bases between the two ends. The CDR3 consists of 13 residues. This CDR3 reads CASSRINTGELFF. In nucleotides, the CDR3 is TGTGCCAGCAGCAGAATTAACACCGGGGAGCTGTTTTTT.

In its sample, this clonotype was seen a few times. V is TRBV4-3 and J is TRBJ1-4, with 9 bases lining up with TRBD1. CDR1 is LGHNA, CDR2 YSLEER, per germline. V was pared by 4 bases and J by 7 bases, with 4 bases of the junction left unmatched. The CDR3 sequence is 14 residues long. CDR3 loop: CASSPGQGSEKLFF. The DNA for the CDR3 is TGCGCCAGCAGCCCGGGACAGGGCAGTGAAAAACTGTTTTTT.

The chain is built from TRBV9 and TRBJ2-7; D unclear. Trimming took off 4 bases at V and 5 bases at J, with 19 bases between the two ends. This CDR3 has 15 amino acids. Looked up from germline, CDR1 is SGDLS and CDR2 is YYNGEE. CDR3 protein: CASSRTGSLADEQYF. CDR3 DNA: TGTGCCAGCAGCCGTACGGGCAGCTTGGCCGACGAGCAGTACTTC. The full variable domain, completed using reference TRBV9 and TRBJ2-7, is DSGVTQTPKHLITATGQRVTLRCSPRSGDLSVYWYQQSLDQGLQFLIQYYNGEERAKGNILERFSAQQFPDLHSELNLSSLELGDSALYFCASSRTGSLADEQYFGPGTRLTVT.

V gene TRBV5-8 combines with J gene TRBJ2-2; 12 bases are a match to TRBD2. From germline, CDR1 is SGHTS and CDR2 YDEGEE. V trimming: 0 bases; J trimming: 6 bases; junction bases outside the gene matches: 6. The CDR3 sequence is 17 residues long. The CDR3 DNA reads TGTGCCAGCAGCTTGGACGCTCTAGCGGGAGGGGCCGGGGAGCTGTTTTTT. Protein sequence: CASSLDALAGGAGELFF.

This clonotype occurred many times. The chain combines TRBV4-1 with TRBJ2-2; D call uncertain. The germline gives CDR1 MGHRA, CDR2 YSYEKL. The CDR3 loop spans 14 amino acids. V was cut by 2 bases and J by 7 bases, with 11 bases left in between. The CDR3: CASSQRSRFGELFF. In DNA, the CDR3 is TGCGCCAGCAGCCAAAGATCACGGTTCGGGGAGCTGTTTTTT.

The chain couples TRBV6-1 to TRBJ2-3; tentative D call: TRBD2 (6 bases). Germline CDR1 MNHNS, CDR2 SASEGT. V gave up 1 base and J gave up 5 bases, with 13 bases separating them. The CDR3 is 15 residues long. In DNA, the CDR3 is TGTGCCAGCAGTGAAGTGGGTAGCGGTGGAGATACGCAGTATTTT. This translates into CASSEVGSGGDTQYF.

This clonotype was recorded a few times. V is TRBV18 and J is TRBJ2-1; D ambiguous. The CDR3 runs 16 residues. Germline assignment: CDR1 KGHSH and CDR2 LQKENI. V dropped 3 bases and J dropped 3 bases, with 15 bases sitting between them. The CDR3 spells CASSPGPSYLYNEQFF. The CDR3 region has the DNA TGTGCCAGCTCACCCGGTCCCAGCTACCTCTACAATGAGCAGTTCTTC.

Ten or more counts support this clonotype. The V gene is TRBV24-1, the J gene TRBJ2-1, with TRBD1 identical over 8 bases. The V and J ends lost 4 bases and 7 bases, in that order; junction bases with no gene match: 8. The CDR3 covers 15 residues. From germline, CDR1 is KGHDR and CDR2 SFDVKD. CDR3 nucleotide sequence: TGTGCCACCAGTGAATTACAGACAGGGGTAAATGAGCAGTTCTTC. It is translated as CATSELQTGVNEQFF.

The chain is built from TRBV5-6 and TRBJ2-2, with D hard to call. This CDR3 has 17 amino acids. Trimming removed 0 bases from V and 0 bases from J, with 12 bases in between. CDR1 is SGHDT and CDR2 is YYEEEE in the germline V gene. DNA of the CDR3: TGTGCCAGCAGCTTGGTTGGGCAGCTAACGAACACCGGGGAGCTGTTTTTT. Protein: CASSLVGQLTNTGELFF.

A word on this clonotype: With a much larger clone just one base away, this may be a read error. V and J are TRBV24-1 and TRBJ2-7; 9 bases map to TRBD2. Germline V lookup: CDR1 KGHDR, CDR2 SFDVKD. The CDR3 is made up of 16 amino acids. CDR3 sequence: CATSARSGSGPYGQYF. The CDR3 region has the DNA TGTGCCACCAGTGCCCGTAGCGGGAGTGGGCCCTACGGGCAGTACTTC.

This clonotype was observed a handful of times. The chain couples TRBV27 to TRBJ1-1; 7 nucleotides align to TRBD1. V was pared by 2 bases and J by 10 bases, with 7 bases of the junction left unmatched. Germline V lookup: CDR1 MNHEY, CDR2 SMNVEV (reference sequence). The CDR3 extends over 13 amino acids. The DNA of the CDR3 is TGTGCCAGCAGTTTAATCGACCGGGACAGAGCTTTCTTT. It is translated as CASSLIDRDRAFF.

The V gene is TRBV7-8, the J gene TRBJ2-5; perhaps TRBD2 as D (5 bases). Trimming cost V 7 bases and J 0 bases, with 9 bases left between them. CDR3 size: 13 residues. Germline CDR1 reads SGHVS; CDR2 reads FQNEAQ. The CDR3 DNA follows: TGTGCCAGCAACCCCGGGGACCAAGAGACCCAGTACTTC. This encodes CASNPGDQETQYF.

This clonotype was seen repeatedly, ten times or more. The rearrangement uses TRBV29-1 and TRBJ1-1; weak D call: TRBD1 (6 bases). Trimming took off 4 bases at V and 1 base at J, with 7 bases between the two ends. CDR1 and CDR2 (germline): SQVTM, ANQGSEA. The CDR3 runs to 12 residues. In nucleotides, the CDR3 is TGCAGCGTTGGGGGGGCGAACACTGAAGCTTTCTTT. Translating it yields CSVGGANTEAFF.

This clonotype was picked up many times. The CDR3 loop reads CASSPRPGNTEAFF. CDR3 DNA sequence: TGTGCCAGCTCACCACGGCCAGGGAACACTGAAGCTTTCTTT. The chain combines TRBV18 with TRBJ1-1, with unresolved D. The CDR3 is 14 amino acids. The V end lost 1 base, the J end lost 1 base, and 7 bases lay between the germline ends. The germline V gene encodes CDR1 KGHSH and CDR2 LQKENI.

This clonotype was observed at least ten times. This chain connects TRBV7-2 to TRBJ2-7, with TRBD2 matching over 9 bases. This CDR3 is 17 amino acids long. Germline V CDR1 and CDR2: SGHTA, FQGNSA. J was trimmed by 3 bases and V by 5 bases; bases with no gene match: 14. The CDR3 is CASSPTPRLAVDYEQYF. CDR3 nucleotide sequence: TGTGCCAGCAGCCCTACCCCCAGACTAGCGGTTGACTACGAGCAGTACTTC.